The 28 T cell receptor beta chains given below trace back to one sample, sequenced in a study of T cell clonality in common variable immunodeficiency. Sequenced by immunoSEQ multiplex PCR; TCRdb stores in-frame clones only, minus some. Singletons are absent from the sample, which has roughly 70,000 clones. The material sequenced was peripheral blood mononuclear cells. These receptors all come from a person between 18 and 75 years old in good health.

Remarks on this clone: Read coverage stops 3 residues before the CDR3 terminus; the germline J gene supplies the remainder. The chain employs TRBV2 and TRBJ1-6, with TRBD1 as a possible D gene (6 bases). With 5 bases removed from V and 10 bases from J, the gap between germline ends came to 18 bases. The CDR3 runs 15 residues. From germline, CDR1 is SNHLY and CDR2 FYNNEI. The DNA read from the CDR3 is TGTGCCAGCAGTCCCGAACAGGGAGTTCGGTCACCC. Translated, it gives CASSPEQGVRSP. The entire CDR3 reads CASSPEQGVRSPLHF.

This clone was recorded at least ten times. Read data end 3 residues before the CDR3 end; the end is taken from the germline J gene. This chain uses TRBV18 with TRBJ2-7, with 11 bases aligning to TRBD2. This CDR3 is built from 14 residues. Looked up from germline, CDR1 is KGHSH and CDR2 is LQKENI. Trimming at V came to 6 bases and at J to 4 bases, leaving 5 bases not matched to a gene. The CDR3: CASSRTSGSYEQYF. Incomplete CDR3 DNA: TGTGCCAGCTCGCGAACTAGCGGGAGTTACGAG.

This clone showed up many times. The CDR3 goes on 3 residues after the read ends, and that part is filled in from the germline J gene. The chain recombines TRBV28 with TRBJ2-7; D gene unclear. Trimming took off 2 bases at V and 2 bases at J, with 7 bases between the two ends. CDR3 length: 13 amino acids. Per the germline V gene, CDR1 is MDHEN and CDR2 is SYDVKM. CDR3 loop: CASSLVSAYEQYF. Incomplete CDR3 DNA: TGTGCCAGCAGTTTAGTGTCTGCCTACGAG.

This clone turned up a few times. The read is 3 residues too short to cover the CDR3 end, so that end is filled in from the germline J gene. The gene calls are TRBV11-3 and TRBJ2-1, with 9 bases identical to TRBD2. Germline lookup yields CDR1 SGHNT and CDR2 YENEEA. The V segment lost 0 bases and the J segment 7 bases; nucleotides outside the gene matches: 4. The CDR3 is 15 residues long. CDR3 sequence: CASSLDSGSQNEQFF. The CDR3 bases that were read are TGTGCCAGCAGCTTAGATAGCGGGAGCCAGAATGAG.

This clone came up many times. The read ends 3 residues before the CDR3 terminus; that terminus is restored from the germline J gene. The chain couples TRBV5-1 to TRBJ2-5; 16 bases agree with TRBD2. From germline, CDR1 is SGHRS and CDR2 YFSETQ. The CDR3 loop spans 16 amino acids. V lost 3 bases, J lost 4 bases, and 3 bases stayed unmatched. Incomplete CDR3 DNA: TGCGCCAGCAGCTCGGGACTAGCGGGAGGGCGAGAGACC. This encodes CASSSGLAGGRET. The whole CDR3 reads CASSSGLAGGRETQYF. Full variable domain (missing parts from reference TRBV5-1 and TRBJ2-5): KAGVTQTPRYLIKTRGQQVTLSCSPISGHRSVSWYQQTPGQGLQFLFEYFSETQRNKGNFPGRFSGRQFSNSRSEMNVSTLELGDSALYLCASSSGLAGGRETQYFGPGTRLLVL.

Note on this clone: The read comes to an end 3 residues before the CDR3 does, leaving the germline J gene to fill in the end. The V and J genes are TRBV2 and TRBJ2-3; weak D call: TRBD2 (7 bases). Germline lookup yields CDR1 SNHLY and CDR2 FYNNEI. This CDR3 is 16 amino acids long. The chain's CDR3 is CASRERGGGNNQPQYF. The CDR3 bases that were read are TGTGCCAGCAGGGAGCGGGGCGGGGGCAACAATCAGCCG.

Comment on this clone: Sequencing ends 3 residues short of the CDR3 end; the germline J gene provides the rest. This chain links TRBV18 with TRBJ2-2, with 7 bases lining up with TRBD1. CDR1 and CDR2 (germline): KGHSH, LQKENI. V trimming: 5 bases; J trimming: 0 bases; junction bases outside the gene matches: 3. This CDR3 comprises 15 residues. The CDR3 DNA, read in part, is TGTGCCAGCTCAAAGGGGGCTTCGAACACCGGGGAG. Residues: CASSKGASNTGE. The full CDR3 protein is CASSKGASNTGELFF.

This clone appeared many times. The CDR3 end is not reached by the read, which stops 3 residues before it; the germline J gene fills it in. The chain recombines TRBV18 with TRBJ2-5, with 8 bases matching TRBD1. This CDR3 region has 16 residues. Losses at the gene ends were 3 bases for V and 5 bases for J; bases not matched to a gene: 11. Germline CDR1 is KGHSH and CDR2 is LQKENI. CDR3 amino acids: CASSPDRVRGSETQYF. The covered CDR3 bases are TGTGCCAGCTCACCGGACAGGGTGCGCGGGTCGGAGACC.

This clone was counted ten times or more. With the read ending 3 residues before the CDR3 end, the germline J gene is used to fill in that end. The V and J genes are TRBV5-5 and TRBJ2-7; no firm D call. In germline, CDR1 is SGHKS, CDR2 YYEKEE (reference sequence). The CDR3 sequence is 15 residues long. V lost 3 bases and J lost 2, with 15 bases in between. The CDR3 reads CASSSLSRQAYEQYF. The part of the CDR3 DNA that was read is TGTGCCAGCAGCTCCCTCAGTCGGCAGGCCTACGAG.

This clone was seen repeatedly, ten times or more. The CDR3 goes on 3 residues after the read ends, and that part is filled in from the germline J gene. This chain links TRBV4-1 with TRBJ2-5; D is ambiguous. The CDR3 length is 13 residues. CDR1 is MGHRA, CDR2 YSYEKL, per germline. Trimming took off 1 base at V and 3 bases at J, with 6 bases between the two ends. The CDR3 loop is CASSQVAEETQYF. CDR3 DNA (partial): TGCGCCAGCAGCCAAGTTGCAGAAGAGACC.

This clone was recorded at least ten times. The CDR3 is CSASGTSGSTDTQYF. The sequenced part of the CDR3 DNA is TGCAGTGCTAGTGGAACTAGCGGGAGCACAGATACG. This chain joins TRBV20-1 and TRBJ2-3; TRBD2 matches 9 bases. The read comes to an end 3 residues before the CDR3 does, leaving the germline J gene to fill in the end. Germline V gives CDR1 DFQATT, CDR2 SNEGSKA (reference sequence). With 3 bases clipped from V and 0 bases from J, the junction kept 4 bases outside the gene matches. The CDR3 is 15 amino acids.

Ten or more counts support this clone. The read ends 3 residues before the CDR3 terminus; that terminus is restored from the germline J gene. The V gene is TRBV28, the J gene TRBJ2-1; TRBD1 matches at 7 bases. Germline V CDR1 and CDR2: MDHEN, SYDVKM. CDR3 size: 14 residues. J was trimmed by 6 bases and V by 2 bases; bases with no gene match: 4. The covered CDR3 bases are TGTGCCAGCAGTTTAAAAGGACAGGCCAATGAG. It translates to CASSLKGQANE. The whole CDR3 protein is CASSLKGQANEQFF.

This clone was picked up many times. CDR3 DNA (partial): TGTGCCAGCAGTTTAGCCCGCGGGACAGTTGGTGAAAAA. Its translation is CASSLARGTVGEK. The entire CDR3 sequence reads CASSLARGTVGEKLFF. This rearrangement joins TRBV28 to TRBJ1-4, with 7 nucleotides matching TRBD1. The CDR3 end falls 3 residues outside the read, so it is completed with the germline J gene. This CDR3 spans 16 amino acids. Germline V lookup: CDR1 MDHEN, CDR2 SYDVKM. After removal of 2 bases from V and 7 bases from J, the junction contained 10 bases not matched to a gene.

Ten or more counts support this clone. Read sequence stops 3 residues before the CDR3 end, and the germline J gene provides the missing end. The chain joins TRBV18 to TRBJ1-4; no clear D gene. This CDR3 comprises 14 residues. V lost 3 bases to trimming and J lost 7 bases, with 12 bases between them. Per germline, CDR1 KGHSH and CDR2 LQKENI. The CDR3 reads CASSPEPSGEKLFF. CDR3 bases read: TGTGCCAGCTCACCTGAACCTAGCGGTGAAAAA. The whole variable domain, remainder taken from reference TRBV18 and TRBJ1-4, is NAGVMQNPRHLVRRRGQEARLRCSPMKGHSHVYWYRQLPEEGLKFMVYLQKENIIDESGMPKERFSAEFPKEGPSILRIQQVVRGDSAAYFCASSPEPSGEKLFFGSGTQLSVL.

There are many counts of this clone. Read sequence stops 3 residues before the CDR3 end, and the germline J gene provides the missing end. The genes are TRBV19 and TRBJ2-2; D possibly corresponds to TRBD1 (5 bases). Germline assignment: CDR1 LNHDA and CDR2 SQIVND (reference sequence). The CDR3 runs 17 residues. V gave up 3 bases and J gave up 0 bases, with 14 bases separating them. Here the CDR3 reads CASSIWDDSANTGELFF. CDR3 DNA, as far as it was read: TGTGCCAGTAGTATCTGGGATGACAGCGCGAACACCGGGGAG.

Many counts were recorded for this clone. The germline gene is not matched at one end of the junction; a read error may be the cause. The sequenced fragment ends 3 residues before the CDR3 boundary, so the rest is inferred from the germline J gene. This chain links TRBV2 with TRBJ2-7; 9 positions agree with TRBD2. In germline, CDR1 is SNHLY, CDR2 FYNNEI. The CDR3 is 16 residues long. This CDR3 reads CASSLEGGRASHEQYF. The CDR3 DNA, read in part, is TGTGCCAGCAGCCTAGAGGGCGGGAGGGCCTCCCACGAG.

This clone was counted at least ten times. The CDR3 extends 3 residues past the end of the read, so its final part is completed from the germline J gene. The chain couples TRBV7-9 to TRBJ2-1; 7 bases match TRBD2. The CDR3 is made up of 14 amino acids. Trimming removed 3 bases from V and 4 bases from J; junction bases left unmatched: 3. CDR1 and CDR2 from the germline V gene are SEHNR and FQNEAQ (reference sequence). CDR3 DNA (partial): TGTGCCAGCAGCTTGGCTAGCGGTTACAATGAG. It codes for CASSLASGYNE. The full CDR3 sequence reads CASSLASGYNEQFF.

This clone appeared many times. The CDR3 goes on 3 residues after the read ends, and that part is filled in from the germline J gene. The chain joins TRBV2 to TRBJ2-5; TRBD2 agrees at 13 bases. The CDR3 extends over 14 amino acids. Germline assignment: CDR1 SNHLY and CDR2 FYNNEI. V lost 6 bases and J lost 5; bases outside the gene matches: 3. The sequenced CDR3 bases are TGTGCCAGCAGGGGACTAGCGGGATTTGAGACC. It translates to CASRGLAGFET. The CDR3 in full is CASRGLAGFETQYF. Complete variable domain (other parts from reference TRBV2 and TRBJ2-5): EPEVTQTPSHQVTQMGQEVILRCVPISNHLYFYWYRQILGQKVEFLVSFYNNEISEKSEIFDDQFSVERPDGSNFTLKIRSTKLEDSAMYFCASRGLAGFETQYFGPGTRLLVL.

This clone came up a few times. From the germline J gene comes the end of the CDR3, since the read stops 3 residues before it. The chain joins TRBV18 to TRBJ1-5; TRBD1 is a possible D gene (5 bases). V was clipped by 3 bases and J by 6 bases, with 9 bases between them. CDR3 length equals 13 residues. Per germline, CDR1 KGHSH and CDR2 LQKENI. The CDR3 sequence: CASSPDKTQPQHF. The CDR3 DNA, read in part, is TGTGCCAGCTCACCGGACAAGACTCAGCCC. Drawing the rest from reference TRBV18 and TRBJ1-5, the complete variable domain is NAGVMQNPRHLVRRRGQEARLRCSPMKGHSHVYWYRQLPEEGLKFMVYLQKENIIDESGMPKERFSAEFPKEGPSILRIQQVVRGDSAAYFCASSPDKTQPQHFGDGTRLSIL.

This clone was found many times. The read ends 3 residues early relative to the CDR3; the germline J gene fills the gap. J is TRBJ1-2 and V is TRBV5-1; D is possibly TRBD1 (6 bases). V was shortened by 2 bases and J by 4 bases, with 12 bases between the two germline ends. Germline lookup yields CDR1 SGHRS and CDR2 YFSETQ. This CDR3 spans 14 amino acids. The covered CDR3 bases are TGCGCCAGCAGCTTAGGGGGAGAACCCTATGGC. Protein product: CASSLGGEPYG. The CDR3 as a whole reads CASSLGGEPYGYTF.

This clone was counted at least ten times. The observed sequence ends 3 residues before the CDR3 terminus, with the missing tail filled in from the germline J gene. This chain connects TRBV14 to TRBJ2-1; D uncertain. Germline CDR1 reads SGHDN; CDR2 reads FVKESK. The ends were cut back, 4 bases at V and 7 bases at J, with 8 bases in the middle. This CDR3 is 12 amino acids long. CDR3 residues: CASSLQLNEQFF. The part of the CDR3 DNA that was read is TGTGCCAGCAGCCTCCAGTTGAATGAG.

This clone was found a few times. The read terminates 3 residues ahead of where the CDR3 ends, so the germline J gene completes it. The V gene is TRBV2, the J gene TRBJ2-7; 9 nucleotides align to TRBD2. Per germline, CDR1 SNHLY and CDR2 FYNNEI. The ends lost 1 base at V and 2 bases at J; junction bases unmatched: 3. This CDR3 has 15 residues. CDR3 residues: CASSEDPSGAYEQYF. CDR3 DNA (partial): TGTGCCAGCAGTGAAGACCCTAGCGGGGCCTACGAG.

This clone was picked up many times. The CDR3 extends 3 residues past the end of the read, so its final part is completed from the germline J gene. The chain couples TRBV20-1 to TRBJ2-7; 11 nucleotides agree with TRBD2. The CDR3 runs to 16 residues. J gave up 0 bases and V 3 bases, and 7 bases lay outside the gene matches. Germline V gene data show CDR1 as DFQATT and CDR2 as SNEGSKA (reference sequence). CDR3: CSASPTSGVLSYEQYF. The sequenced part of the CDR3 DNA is TGCAGTGCTAGCCCGACTAGCGGGGTCCTCTCCTACGAG.

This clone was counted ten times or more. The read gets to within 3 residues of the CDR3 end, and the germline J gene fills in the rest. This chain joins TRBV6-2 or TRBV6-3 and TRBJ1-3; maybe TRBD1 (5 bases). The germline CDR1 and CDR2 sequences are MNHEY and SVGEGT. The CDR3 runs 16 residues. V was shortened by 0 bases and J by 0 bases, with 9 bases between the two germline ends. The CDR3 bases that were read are TGTGCCAGCAGTTACTCCGACAGTAGCTCTGGAAACACC. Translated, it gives CASSYSDSSSGNT. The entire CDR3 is CASSYSDSSSGNTIYF.

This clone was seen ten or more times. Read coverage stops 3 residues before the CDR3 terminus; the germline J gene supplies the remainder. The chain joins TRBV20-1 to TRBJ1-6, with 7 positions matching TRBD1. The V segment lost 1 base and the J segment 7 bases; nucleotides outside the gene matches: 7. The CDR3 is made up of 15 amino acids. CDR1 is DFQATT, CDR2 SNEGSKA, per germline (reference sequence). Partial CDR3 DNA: TGCAGTGCTAGAGTCATGACAGGGCGGAATTCACCC. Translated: CSARVMTGRNSP. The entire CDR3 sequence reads CSARVMTGRNSPLHF.

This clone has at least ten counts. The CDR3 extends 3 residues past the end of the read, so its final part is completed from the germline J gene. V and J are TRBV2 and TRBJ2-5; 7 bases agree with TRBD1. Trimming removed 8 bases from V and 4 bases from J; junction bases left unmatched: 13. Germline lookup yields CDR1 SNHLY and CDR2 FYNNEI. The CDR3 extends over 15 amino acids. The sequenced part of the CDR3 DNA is TGTGCCAGCTACCGGAATGACAGGGCCGGAGAGACC. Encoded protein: CASYRNDRAGET. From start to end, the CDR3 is CASYRNDRAGETQYF.

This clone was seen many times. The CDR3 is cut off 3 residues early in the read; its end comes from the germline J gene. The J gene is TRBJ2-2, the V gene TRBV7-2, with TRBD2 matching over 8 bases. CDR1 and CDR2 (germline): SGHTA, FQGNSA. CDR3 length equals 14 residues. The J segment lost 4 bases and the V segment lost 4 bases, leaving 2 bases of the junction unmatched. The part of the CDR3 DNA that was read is TGTGCCAGCAGCTCGGGGGGGCGCACCGGGGAG. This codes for CASSSGGRTGE. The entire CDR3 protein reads CASSSGGRTGELFF.

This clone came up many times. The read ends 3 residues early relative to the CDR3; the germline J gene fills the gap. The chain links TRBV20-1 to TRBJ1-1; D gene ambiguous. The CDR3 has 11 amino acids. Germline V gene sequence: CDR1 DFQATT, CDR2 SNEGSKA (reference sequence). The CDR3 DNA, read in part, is TGCAGTGCTAGAGGGCAAAGGGCT. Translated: CSARGQRA. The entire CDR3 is CSARGQRAAFF.